The 28 T cell receptor beta chains presented below share a single source sample, sequenced in a study of shared clonotypes between healthy human individuals. Clones were sequenced by immunoSEQ multiplex PCR, and TCRdb holds only the in-frame ones, with some missing. The sample lists roughly 890,000 clones, around 92% seen once, with around 24% in the top ten. CD45RO negativity and positive selection for CCR7 defined naive CD8 cells, a population that excluded terminally differentiated effector memory CD45RA+ cells. Sequencing was done on a sample of naive CD8+ T cells sorted from blood. The receptors shown here come from a man younger than 40 in good health.

This clone appeared a few times. The chain recombines TRBV11-2 with TRBJ2-2; D is unresolved. Trimming pared 3 bases from V and 1 base from J, leaving 9 bases between. CDR3 length equals 15 residues. CDR1 SGHAT and CDR2 FQNNGV come from the germline V gene. The CDR3 DNA follows: TGTGCCAGCAGCTTGGCTCAGGAGAACACCGGGGAGCTGTTTTTT. Translated: CASSLAQENTGELFF. The whole variable domain, filled in from reference TRBV11-2 and TRBJ2-2, reads EAGVAQSPRYKIIEKRQSVAFWCNPISGHATLYWYQQILGQGPKLLIQFQNNGVVDDSQLPKDRFSAERLKGVDSTLKIQPAKLEDSAVYLCASSLAQENTGELFFGEGSRLTVL.

The V call is TRBV19, the J call TRBJ2-7, with D perhaps matching TRBD1 or TRBD2 (5 bases each). The CDR3 has 15 amino acids. Germline lookup yields CDR1 LNHDA and CDR2 SQIVND (reference sequence). V lost 5 bases and J lost 2, with 16 bases in between. CDR3 DNA: TGTGCCAGTAGTGGGGACGTCAGGGATCCCTACGAGCAGTACTTC. Its translation: CASSGDVRDPYEQYF.

In its sample, this clone was seen a few times. This chain links TRBV15 with TRBJ2-1; D is unclear. Germline V CDR1 and CDR2: LNHNV, YYDKDF (reference sequence). Trimming pared 1 base from V and 6 bases from J, leaving 10 bases between. The CDR3 runs 14 residues. The CDR3 region is CATSRVGNSNEQFF. DNA for the CDR3: TGTGCCACCAGCAGAGTGGGAAATTCCAATGAGCAGTTCTTC.

The rearrangement links TRBV28 to TRBJ2-5, with 13 bases identical to TRBD2. V was clipped by 6 bases and J by 5 bases; unmatched bases: 9. This CDR3 has 16 amino acids. Per germline, CDR1 MDHEN and CDR2 SYDVKM. Here the CDR3 DNA reads TGTGCCAGCAGCCGAACTAGCGGGAGGGCACGTGAGACCCAGTACTTC. Protein: CASSRTSGRARETQYF.

This sequence joins TRBV14 and TRBJ2-1; weak D call: TRBD2 (5 bases). CDR1 SGHDN and CDR2 FVKESK come from the germline V gene. This CDR3 region has 17 residues. V was shortened by 4 bases and J by 0 bases, with 16 bases between the two germline ends. The CDR3 protein is CASSLTGSTLSYNEQFF. The DNA for the CDR3 is TGTGCCAGCAGCCTAACGGGGAGTACCCTCTCCTACAATGAGCAGTTCTTC.

For this clone: Other DNA sequences in the same sample also yield this CDR3. This chain connects TRBV7-6 to TRBJ2-7; weak D call: TRBD2 (5 bases). Germline values: CDR1 SGHVS, CDR2 FNYEAQ. The ends were cut back, 0 bases at V and 3 bases at J, with 9 bases in the middle. There are 14 residues in the CDR3. The CDR3 DNA reads TGTGCCAGCAGCTTAGCGAGCGGAGGCTACGAGCAGTACTTC. Amino acids: CASSLASGGYEQYF.

V and J are TRBV28 and TRBJ1-5; TRBD1 matches 8 bases. The germline V gene encodes CDR1 MDHEN and CDR2 SYDVKM. V lost 5 bases, J lost 4 bases, and 7 bases stayed unmatched. This CDR3 has 15 amino acids. Here the CDR3 reads CASSPPGQVNQPQHF. DNA for the CDR3: TGTGCCAGCAGTCCCCCGGGACAGGTGAATCAGCCCCAGCATTTT.

The chain is built from TRBV2 and TRBJ2-1; TRBD1 is a possible D gene (5 bases). Germline V lookup: CDR1 SNHLY, CDR2 FYNNEI. Trimming shortened V by 0 bases and J by 6 bases, and 15 bases separated the two germline ends. The CDR3 has 16 amino acids. The chain's CDR3 is CASSEAGGQGSNEQFF. CDR3 coding DNA: TGTGCCAGCAGTGAAGCGGGTGGACAAGGCTCCAATGAGCAGTTCTTC.

The V gene is TRBV5-6, the J gene TRBJ1-2; no clear D gene. Trimming pared 1 base from V and 8 bases from J, leaving 6 bases between. The germline V gene encodes CDR1 SGHDT and CDR2 YYEEEE. This CDR3 has 11 residues. As DNA, the CDR3 is TGTGCCAGCAGCTTGATCGGGGGCTACACCTTC. It translates to CASSLIGGYTF.

The chain combines TRBV7-8 with TRBJ2-1, with D tentatively TRBD2 (6 bases). The CDR3 spans 15 residues. The germline CDR1 and CDR2 sequences are SGHVS and FQNEAQ. Trimming stripped 2 bases from V and 10 bases from J, with 18 bases between. CDR3 sequence reads: CASSLRSGPTREQFF. The CDR3 DNA reads TGTGCCAGCAGCTTAAGGAGCGGGCCCACAAGGGAGCAGTTCTTC.

The rearrangement uses TRBV7-9 and TRBJ1-1; 8 nucleotides agree with TRBD1. J gave up 5 bases and V 2 bases, and 10 bases lay outside the gene matches. The V gene's germline CDR1 is SEHNR and CDR2 FQNEAQ (reference sequence). The CDR3 consists of 16 residues. The CDR3 DNA is TGTGCCAGCAGCTTACTCGGACAGGGTCCTTATACTGAAGCTTTCTTT. Protein sequence: CASSLLGQGPYTEAFF. Variable domain in full (rest from reference TRBV7-9 and TRBJ1-1): DTGVSQNPRHKITKRGQNVTFRCDPISEHNRLYWYRQTLGQGPEFLTYFQNEAQLEKSRLLSDRFSAERPKGSFSTLEIQRTEQGDSAMYLCASSLLGQGPYTEAFFGQGTRLTVV.

The chain carries TRBV15 and TRBJ2-5; TRBD1 matches at 9 bases. The CDR3 is 17 amino acids. The V gene's germline CDR1 is LNHNV and CDR2 YYDKDF (reference sequence). V trimming: 0 bases; J trimming: 5 bases; junction bases outside the gene matches: 10. The CDR3 reads CATSREPGQGFGETQYF. CDR3 bases: TGTGCCACCAGCAGAGAACCGGGACAGGGATTCGGGGAGACCCAGTACTTC.

The genes are TRBV6-1 and TRBJ2-7; no clear D. The V end lost 5 bases, the J end lost 1 base, and 9 bases lay between the germline ends. Germline V gene lookup returns CDR1 MNHNS and CDR2 SASEGT. This CDR3 is built from 13 residues. The CDR3 spells CASSIRLSYEQYF. The CDR3 nucleotides are TGTGCCAGCAGTATCAGGTTGTCCTACGAGCAGTACTTC.

The chain joins TRBV10-3 to TRBJ2-2; 13 bases fit TRBD2. Germline CDR1 is ENHRY and CDR2 is SYGVKD. The V gene end was trimmed by 10 bases and the J gene end by 1 base; junction bases not matched to a gene: 15. There are 19 residues in the CDR3. The CDR3: CATRPGGLAGRKNTGELFF. CDR3 coding DNA: TGTGCCACCAGACCCGGGGGACTAGCGGGACGGAAGAACACCGGGGAGCTGTTTTTT.

V usage is TRBV7-9 and J usage is TRBJ1-1, with unresolved D. CDR3 length: 10 amino acids. Germline CDR1 reads SEHNR; CDR2 reads FQNEAQ (reference sequence). Trimming pared 10 bases from V and 10 bases from J, leaving 13 bases between. The DNA of the CDR3 is TGTGCCACAACCTTAGCCGTAGCTTTCTTT. It codes for CATTLAVAFF.

This clone was counted once. J is TRBJ2-4 and V is TRBV21-1; TRBD2 is taken as the D call from the table, unchecked against the DNA. TRBV21-1 represents a pseudogene. The CDR3 runs 15 residues. The CDR3 coding sequence is TGTGCCAGCAGCAAGTGCGGACTAGCCAAAAACATTCAGTACTTC. Translating gives CASSKCGLAKNIQYF.

This clone was detected once. The genes are TRBV30 and TRBJ1-4; D ambiguous. The V end lost 8 bases, the J end lost 7 bases, and 23 bases lay between the germline ends. From germline, CDR1 is GTSNPN and CDR2 SVGIG (reference sequence). The CDR3 spans 15 residues. CDR3: CALTGQTDSGEKLFF. The DNA of the CDR3 is TGTGCCCTAACGGGCCAAACGGACTCTGGTGAAAAACTGTTTTTT.

The chain is built from TRBV6-6 and TRBJ2-7; 13 nucleotides match TRBD2. This CDR3 comprises 14 residues. Germline CDR1 reads MNHNY; CDR2 reads SVGAGI (reference sequence). V gave up 7 bases and J gave up 3 bases; unmatched junction bases: 3. The CDR3 nucleotides read TGTGCCAGCACCGGGACTAGCGGGAACTACGAGCAGTACTTC. As protein: CASTGTSGNYEQYF.

The genes are TRBV12-2 and TRBJ2-3; TRBD2, as called in the table, went unchecked against the DNA. TRBV12-2 is shown as a pseudogene. The CDR3 is 17 amino acids. The CDR3 region has the DNA TGTGCAAGTCGGGGAGCTAGCGGGAGTATGTGGACAGATACGCAGTATTTT. This gives the protein CASRGASGSMWTDTQYF.

This sequence joins TRBV11-3 and TRBJ2-5, with D tentatively TRBD2 (5 bases). In germline, CDR1 is SGHNT, CDR2 YENEEA. The CDR3 is 13 amino acids. Between the trimmed V and J ends, which lost 4 bases and 2 bases, there was a span of 8 bases. DNA of the CDR3: TGTGCCAGCAGCTCAGGACTGCAAGAGACCCAGTACTTC. It encodes CASSSGLQETQYF.

A note on this clone: Other nucleotide sequences from this sample produce the same CDR3. The chain uses TRBV7-9 and TRBJ2-7; TRBD1 might be the D (6 bases). The CDR3 contains 14 residues. Trimming removed 1 base at V and 3 bases at J, with 10 bases between. Germline values: CDR1 SEHNR, CDR2 FQNEAQ (reference sequence). CDR3 sequence reads: CASSLGTGLYEQYF. Written as DNA, the CDR3 is TGTGCCAGCAGCTTAGGAACAGGGCTCTACGAGCAGTACTTC.

The rearrangement links TRBV28 to TRBJ2-5, with D possibly TRBD2 on 5 matching bases. Germline CDR1 is MDHEN and CDR2 is SYDVKM. V lost 5 bases and J lost 5, with 24 bases in between. This CDR3 has 17 residues. The DNA of the CDR3 is TGTGCCAGCAGTACTCCCCTCGGGGATTGGCTTTCGGAGACCCAGTACTTC. It translates to CASSTPLGDWLSETQYF.

There are a few counts of this clone. The rearrangement links TRBV23-1 to TRBJ1-1; 7 nucleotides line up with TRBD1. TRBV23-1 has ORF status, its function being uncertain. J gave up 0 bases and V 5 bases, and 15 bases lay outside the gene matches. The CDR3 covers 18 residues. The DNA for the CDR3 is TGCGCCAGCAGTAAAAAATCGTGCGACAGGGATATGAACACTGAAGCTTTCTTT. Translated: CASSKKSCDRDMNTEAFF.

As to this clone: In the same sample, other DNA sequences code for this CDR3. The rearrangement joins TRBV7-9 to TRBJ2-2; 9 bases are shared with TRBD1. With 6 bases clipped from V and 6 bases from J, the junction kept 5 bases outside the gene matches. CDR1 SEHNR and CDR2 FQNEAQ come from the germline V gene (reference sequence). The length of the CDR3 is 14 residues. The CDR3 region is CASSLGQGAGELFF. DNA of the CDR3: TGTGCCAGCAGTCTGGGACAGGGAGCCGGGGAGCTGTTTTTT.

The chain employs TRBV7-9 and TRBJ2-1; D not resolved. CDR3 length: 14 amino acids. V was cut by 6 bases and J by 5 bases, with 14 bases left in between. Germline V lookup: CDR1 SEHNR, CDR2 FQNEAQ (reference sequence). The CDR3 is CASSSPDGDNEQFF. The CDR3 bases are TGTGCCAGCAGTTCCCCGGACGGCGACAATGAGCAGTTCTTC.

The chain employs TRBV27 and TRBJ2-7; D call uncertain. V gave up 5 bases and J gave up 0 bases, with 17 bases separating them. CDR1 and CDR2 (germline): MNHEY, SMNVEV (reference sequence). The CDR3 sequence is 16 residues long. Written as DNA, the CDR3 is TGTGCCAGCAGTACCGGGTCGGGTACCCCCTCCTACGAGCAGTACTTC. Residues: CASSTGSGTPSYEQYF.

The chain carries TRBV10-3 and TRBJ2-7; D tentatively fits TRBD1 or TRBD2 (6 bases each). Trimming shortened V by 6 bases and J by 3 bases, and 21 bases separated the two germline ends. The germline gives CDR1 ENHRY, CDR2 SYGVKD. CDR3 length: 16 residues. The CDR3 here is CAIRGGPVGNNYEQYF. For the CDR3, the DNA is TGTGCCATCAGGGGGGGCCCGGTAGGGAATAACTACGAGCAGTACTTC.

The chain recombines TRBV28 with TRBJ2-1; tentative D call: TRBD2 (5 bases). V dropped 2 bases and J dropped 2 bases, with 10 bases sitting between them. The length of the CDR3 is 15 residues. Looked up from germline, CDR1 is MDHEN and CDR2 is SYDVKM. The CDR3 region is CASSLVVLAYNEQFF. CDR3 DNA: TGTGCCAGCAGTTTAGTGGTACTAGCCTACAATGAGCAGTTCTTC.